This T cell receptor beta chain comes out of a study of early T cells in non-severe SARS-CoV-2 infection. Study at large: Sequencing was performed on bulk RNA from unsorted whole blood, leaving chains unpaired.

This clonotype has a count of ten or more. Antigen specificity is unknown. Attachment of unique molecular identifiers to individual cDNA molecules was performed. In TCRdb, the 5' RACE reads were re-called with MiXCR into one record per CDR3 protein. Of some 63,000 distinct CDR3 sequences in the sample, 13% are singletons; the top ten hold approximately 4.6%. General study points: VDJdb-based matching was biased toward anti-spike CD8 responses and missed private and CD4 specificities.

Material: whole blood. This TCR came from an adult who was a healthcare worker with PCR-confirmed SARS-CoV-2 infection or an uninfected control (not recorded which).

The chain's CDR3 is CASSQARTVNTEAFF. CDR3 DNA sequence: TGCGCCAGCAGCCAAGCAAGAACAGTGAACACTGAAGCTTTCTTT. V is TRBV4-1 and J is TRBJ1-1, with D unresolved. From germline, CDR1 is MGHRA and CDR2 YSYEKL. V was cut by 1 base and J by 0 bases, with 9 bases left in between. The CDR3 spans 15 residues.